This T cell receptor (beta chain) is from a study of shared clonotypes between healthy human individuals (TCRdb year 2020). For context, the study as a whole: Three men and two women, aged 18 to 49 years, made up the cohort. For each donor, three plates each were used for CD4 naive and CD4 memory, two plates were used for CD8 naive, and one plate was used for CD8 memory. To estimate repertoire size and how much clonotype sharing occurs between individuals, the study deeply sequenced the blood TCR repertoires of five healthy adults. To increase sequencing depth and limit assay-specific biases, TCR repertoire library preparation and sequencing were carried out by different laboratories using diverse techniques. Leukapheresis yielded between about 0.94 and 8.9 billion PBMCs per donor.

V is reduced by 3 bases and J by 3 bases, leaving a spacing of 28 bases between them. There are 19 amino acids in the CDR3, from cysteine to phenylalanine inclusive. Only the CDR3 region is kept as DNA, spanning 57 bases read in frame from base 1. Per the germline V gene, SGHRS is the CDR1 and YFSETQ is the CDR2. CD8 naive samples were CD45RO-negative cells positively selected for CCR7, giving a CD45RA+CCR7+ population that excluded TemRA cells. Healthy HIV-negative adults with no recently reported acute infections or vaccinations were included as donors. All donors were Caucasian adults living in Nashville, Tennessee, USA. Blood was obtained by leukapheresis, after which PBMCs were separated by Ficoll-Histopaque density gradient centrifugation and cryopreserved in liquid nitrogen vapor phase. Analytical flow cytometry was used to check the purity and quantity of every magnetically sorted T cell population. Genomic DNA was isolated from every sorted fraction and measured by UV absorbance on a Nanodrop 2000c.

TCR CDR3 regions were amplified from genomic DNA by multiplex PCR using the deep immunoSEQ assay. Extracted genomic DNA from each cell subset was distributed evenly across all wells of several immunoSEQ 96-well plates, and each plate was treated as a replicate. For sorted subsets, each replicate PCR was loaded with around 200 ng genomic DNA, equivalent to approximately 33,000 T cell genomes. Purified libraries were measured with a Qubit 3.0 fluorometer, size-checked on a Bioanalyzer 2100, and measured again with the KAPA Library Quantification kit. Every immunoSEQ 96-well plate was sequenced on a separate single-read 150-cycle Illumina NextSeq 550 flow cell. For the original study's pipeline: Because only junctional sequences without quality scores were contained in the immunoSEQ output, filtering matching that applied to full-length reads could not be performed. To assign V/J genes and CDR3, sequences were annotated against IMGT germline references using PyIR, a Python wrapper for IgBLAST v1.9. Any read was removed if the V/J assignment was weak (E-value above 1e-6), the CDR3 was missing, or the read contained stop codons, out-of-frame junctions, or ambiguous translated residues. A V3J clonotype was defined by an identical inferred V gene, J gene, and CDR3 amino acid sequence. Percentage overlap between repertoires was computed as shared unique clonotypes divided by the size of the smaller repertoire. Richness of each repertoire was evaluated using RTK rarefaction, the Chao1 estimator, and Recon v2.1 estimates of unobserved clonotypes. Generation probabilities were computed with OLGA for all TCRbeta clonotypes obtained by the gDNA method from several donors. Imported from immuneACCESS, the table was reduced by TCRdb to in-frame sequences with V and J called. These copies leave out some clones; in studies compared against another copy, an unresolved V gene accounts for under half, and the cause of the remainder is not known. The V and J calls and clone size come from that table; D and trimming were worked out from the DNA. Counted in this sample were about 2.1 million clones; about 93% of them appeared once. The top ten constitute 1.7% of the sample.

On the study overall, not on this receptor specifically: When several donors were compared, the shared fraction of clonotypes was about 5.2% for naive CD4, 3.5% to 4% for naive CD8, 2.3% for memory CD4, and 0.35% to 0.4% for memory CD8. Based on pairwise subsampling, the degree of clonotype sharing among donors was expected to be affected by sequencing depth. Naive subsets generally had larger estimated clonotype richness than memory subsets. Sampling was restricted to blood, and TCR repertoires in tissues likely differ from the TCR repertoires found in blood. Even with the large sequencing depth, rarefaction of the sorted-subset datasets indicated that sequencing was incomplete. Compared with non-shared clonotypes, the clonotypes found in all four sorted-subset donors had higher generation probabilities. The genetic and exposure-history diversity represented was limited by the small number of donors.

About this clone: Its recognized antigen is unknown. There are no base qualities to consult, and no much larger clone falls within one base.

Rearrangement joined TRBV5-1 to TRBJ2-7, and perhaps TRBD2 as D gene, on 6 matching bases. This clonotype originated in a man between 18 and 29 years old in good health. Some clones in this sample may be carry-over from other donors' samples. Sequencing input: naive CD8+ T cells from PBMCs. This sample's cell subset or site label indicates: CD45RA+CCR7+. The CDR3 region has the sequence CASSWEAGGTSRDLYEQYF. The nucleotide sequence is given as TGCGCCAGCAGCTGGGAAGCTGGGGGAACTAGCAGAGATCTCTACGAGCAGTACTTC.